Sequencing of this T cell receptor beta chain was carried out in a study of T cell repertoires in cytomegalovirus infection. Study summary: The authors relied on CMV epitopes, both recently identified HLA-C-restricted and well-studied HLA-B-restricted. The public TCR beta signatures pointed to both CMV infection and matching HLA type. Study-level results: CMV carriers having the relevant HLA were flagged by cumulative public TCR beta family frequency. The response measured ex vivo was dominated by TCR beta clonotypes (HLA-C-restricted and CMV-specific).

This clonotype was recorded at least ten times. Its specificity is unknown. MiXCR, run by TCRdb on the reads, gives a single entry per CDR3 protein. This table holds 300,000 to 400,000 distinct CDR3 sequences, about 27% found once. The receptor was isolated from a human donor in good health (CMV status not recorded). Some clones in this sample may be carry-over from other donors' samples. The sequences come from cultured PBMCs, collected from culture after CMV antigen stimulation.

In DNA form, the CDR3 reads TGTGCCAGCAGTTATGACAGGGCAAATCAGCCCCAGCATTTT. The encoded protein is CASSYDRANQPQHF. V is TRBV12-3 or TRBV12-4 and J is TRBJ1-5; TRBD1 matches at 7 bases. The CDR3 spans 14 residues. The J segment lost 4 bases and the V segment lost 4 bases, leaving 4 bases of the junction unmatched.